This T cell receptor beta chain appears in the sequencing data of a study of shared clonotypes between healthy human individuals. Genomic DNA from each subset was divided evenly over several immunoSEQ plates. In the source study's methods: ImmunoSEQ sequences covered only the junction and lacked quality scores; filtering therefore differed. TCRdb keeps only in-frame clones here, not all; method: immunoSEQ multiplex PCR. V and J calls and clone size are given by that table; D and trimming were obtained from the DNA. Of around 450,000 clones in the sample, 75% to 85% were seen once. This clone was counted a few times. The target antigen is unknown. The V gene's germline CDR1 is SGHTA and CDR2 FQGNSA. Trimming removed 5 bases from V and 6 bases from J; junction bases left unmatched: 11. The CDR3 is made up of 15 amino acids. Overall study findings and caveats: Tissue TCR repertoires likely differ from these blood-only repertoires. Measured sharing among donors was expected to vary with sequencing depth.

The source is a woman aged 40 to 50 in good health. Some clones in this sample may be carry-over from other donors' samples. The V and J genes are TRBV7-2 and TRBJ2-7, with TRBD2 matching 9 bases. The sequencing sample was made of PBMCs. For the CDR3, the DNA is TGTGCCAGCAGCACCCCACGGCGCGGGAGGGGCGAGCAGTACTTC. It is translated as CASSTPRRGRGEQYF. Full variable domain (remainder filled in from reference TRBV7-2 and TRBJ2-7): GAGVSQSPSNKVTEKGKDVELRCDPISGHTALYWYRQSLGQGLEFLIYFQGNSAPDKSGLPSDRFSAERTGGSVSTLTIQRTQQEDSAVYLCASSTPRRGRGEQYFGPGTRLTVT.